The TCR beta chain under discussion was sequenced for a study of glioma-infiltrating T cells. Amplification of TCR alpha and beta CDR3 regions from RNA used iRepertoire nested multiplex PCR. One-step reverse transcription and amplification started from approximately 100-400 ng of tissue mRNA or PBMC total RNA. One entry per CDR3 protein results from TCRdb running MiXCR on the multiplex PCR reads. The sample records some 85,000 distinct CDR3 sequences, about 23% being singletons. The CDR3 spans 15 residues. The V end lost 4 bases, the J end lost 5 bases, and 12 bases lay between the germline ends. CDR1 and CDR2 from the germline V gene are MGHRA and YSYEKL. Study-wide results and limits: Gliomas, especially low-grade, showed above-expected tissue-blood divergence; non-neoplastic patients showed below. Only very few CDR3 sequences appeared in both tissue and blood.

Comments on this clonotype: Its antigen remains unidentified.

Sequencing was carried out using glioma tissue, nonneoplastic brain tissue, or PBMCs (not recorded which). This TCR came from a human donor with low-grade glioma or glioblastoma, undergoing nonglioma brain surgery, or in good health (not recorded which). The chain employs TRBV4-1 and TRBJ1-6; D ambiguous. The CDR3 DNA sequence: TGCGCCAGCAGCCGGGTCCCCGGTGATAATTCACCCCTCCACTTT. Translation gives CASSRVPGDNSPLHF.